One sample yielded the 18 T cell receptor beta chains listed below, sequenced in a study of T cells in tuberculosis. Time point denoted: new active TB diagnosis, blood taken before or within 7 days of starting treatment. The assay was immunoSEQ multiplex PCR, and TCRdb's table has in-frame clones only and misses some. Of fewer than 40,000 clones listed, 85% to 95% were seen once; the top ten hold approximately 2.2%. The specimen was PBMCs, collected at tuberculosis diagnosis. The origin of the receptors is an adult with tuberculosis.

This clone was detected a few times. CDR3 region: CATSRDRARGDSPLHF. Written as DNA, the CDR3 is TGTGCCACCAGCAGAGATCGTGCTCGGGGTGATTCACCCCTCCACTTT. The chain has TRBV15 and TRBJ1-6; D not resolved. Looked up from germline, CDR1 is LNHNV and CDR2 is YYDKDF (reference sequence). The CDR3 runs to 16 residues. V lost 0 bases, J lost 8 bases, and 14 bases lay in between.

The chain combines TRBV4-1 with TRBJ1-4; no clear D gene. The CDR3 is 17 amino acids. V was shortened by 0 bases and J by 0 bases, with 11 bases between the two germline ends. The germline CDR1 and CDR2 sequences are MGHRA and YSYEKL. The CDR3 sequence is CASSQDVAETTNEKLFF. Here the CDR3 DNA reads TGCGCCAGCAGCCAAGATGTGGCAGAAACAACTAATGAAAAACTGTTTTTT.

This clone is termed medium-sized. The V gene is TRBV6-5, the J gene TRBJ2-1; 8 bases line up with TRBD2. Trimming took 5 bases from V and 4 from J; bases not matched to a gene: 7. The CDR3 is 15 amino acids. CDR1 MNHEY and CDR2 SVGAGI come from the germline V gene. The CDR3 DNA sequence: TGTGCCAGCAGTGCAAGCGGGGGCTCGTACAATGAGCAGTTCTTC. This sequence encodes CASSASGGSYNEQFF.

This chain uses TRBV7-9 with TRBJ2-6; no reliable D call. Trimming left V 0 bases short and J 0 bases short, with 12 bases between. The CDR3 is 18 amino acids. Per the germline V gene, CDR1 is SEHNR and CDR2 is FQNEAQ (reference sequence). CDR3 loop: CASSLAGMSSSGANVLTF. The DNA of the CDR3 is TGTGCCAGCAGCTTAGCGGGCATGAGCTCCTCTGGGGCCAACGTCCTGACTTTC.

This CDR3 is CASSYPTGGFGHEQYF. The CDR3 region has the DNA TGTGCCAGCAGTTACCCGACAGGGGGATTTGGCCACGAGCAGTACTTC. V is TRBV6-6 and J is TRBJ2-7, with TRBD1 matching 9 bases. CDR3 length equals 16 residues. V was clipped by 2 bases and J by 5 bases; unmatched bases: 10. From germline, CDR1 is MNHNY and CDR2 SVGAGI (reference sequence).

This chain connects TRBV6-5 to TRBJ1-6, with D unresolved. This CDR3 region has 14 residues. Deletions cut 6 bases from V and 4 bases from J, with 10 bases between. In germline, CDR1 is MNHEY, CDR2 SVGAGI. In DNA, the CDR3 is TGTGCCAGCAGCCGTGACACTTATAATTCACCCCTCCACTTT. Protein: CASSRDTYNSPLHF.

This chain connects TRBV6-5 to TRBJ1-2; 9 nucleotides align to TRBD1. Losses at the gene ends were 3 bases for V and 4 bases for J; bases not matched to a gene: 3. Germline-derived CDR1 and CDR2 are MNHEY and SVGAGI. The CDR3 totals 14 residues. CDR3 DNA: TGTGCCAGCAGTTATACAGGGGGCACCTATGGCTACACCTTC. Protein: CASSYTGGTYGYTF.

The V call is TRBV9, the J call TRBJ1-2; 12 bases agree with TRBD1. The trim removed 3 bases at V and 7 bases at J, leaving 7 bases unmatched. Germline V gene sequence: CDR1 SGDLS, CDR2 YYNGEE. This CDR3 spans 15 amino acids. The CDR3 sequence is CASSAGTGGYRGYTF. The DNA of the CDR3 is TGTGCCAGCAGCGCCGGGACAGGGGGCTATCGTGGCTACACCTTC.

The genes are TRBV11-3 and TRBJ2-1, with 10 bases fitting TRBD1. V trimming: 0 bases; J trimming: 4 bases; junction bases outside the gene matches: 3. From germline, CDR1 is SGHNT and CDR2 YENEEA. The CDR3 covers 16 residues. CDR3 region: CASSLDGQGGYNEQFF. CDR3 DNA sequence: TGTGCCAGCAGCTTAGATGGACAGGGGGGATACAATGAGCAGTTCTTC.

The J gene is TRBJ1-3, the V gene TRBV5-1; 7 bases map to TRBD1. With 4 bases clipped from V and 8 bases from J, the junction kept 12 bases outside the gene matches. Germline CDR1 and CDR2: SGHRS and YFSETQ. The CDR3 has 15 amino acids. CDR3 bases: TGCGCCAGCAGCCAATCGGGACAGTCAGGAGACACCATATATTTT. This gives the protein CASSQSGQSGDTIYF.

The chain is built from TRBV6-5 and TRBJ1-1, with 11 bases that match TRBD1. V shed 7 bases and J 10 bases; nucleotides not matched to a gene: 8. The CDR3 extends over 13 amino acids. CDR1 MNHEY and CDR2 SVGAGI come from the germline V gene. The CDR3 coding sequence is TGTGCCAGCACTCGGGACGGGACAGGGGGAGCTTTCTTT. Residues: CASTRDGTGGAFF.

The genes are TRBV27 and TRBJ2-3; TRBD2 aligns across 9 bases. This CDR3 is 14 amino acids long. From germline, CDR1 is MNHEY and CDR2 SMNVEV (reference sequence). Losses at the gene ends were 4 bases for V and 5 bases for J; bases not matched to a gene: 4. The CDR3 loop reads CASSWYSGGDTQYF. The CDR3 bases are TGTGCCAGCAGTTGGTATAGCGGGGGAGATACGCAGTATTTT.

The chain combines TRBV11-3 with TRBJ2-7; 11 bases agree with TRBD1. J gave up 5 bases and V 3 bases, and 12 bases lay outside the gene matches. The CDR3 runs 17 residues. Germline-derived CDR1 and CDR2 are SGHNT and YENEEA. The chain's CDR3 is CASSFGAGQGARHEQYV. Written as DNA, the CDR3 is TGTGCCAGCAGCTTCGGCGCAGGACAGGGGGCGAGGCACGAGCAGTACGTC.

The rearrangement uses TRBV6-5 and TRBJ1-1; D is undetermined. The germline V gene has CDR1 MNHEY and CDR2 SVGAGI. The CDR3 loop spans 14 amino acids. V lost 6 bases and J lost 3, with 14 bases in between. The CDR3 DNA reads TGTGCCAGCAGCCCCTTCTTAGGAGACACTGAAGCTTTCTTT. It yields the protein CASSPFLGDTEAFF.

J is TRBJ2-3 and V is TRBV7-2; 12 bases are a match to TRBD2. Trimming at V came to 1 base and at J to 1 base, leaving 6 bases not matched to a gene. Germline CDR1 SGHTA, CDR2 FQGNSA. This CDR3 contains 18 residues. CDR3 DNA: TGTGCCAGCAGCTTAGTAGCTAGCGGGGGGGCCGGCACAGATACGCAGTATTTT. This sequence encodes CASSLVASGGAGTDTQYF.

This sequence joins TRBV6-6 and TRBJ2-7, with D maybe TRBD1 (5 bases). In germline, CDR1 is MNHNY, CDR2 SVGAGI (reference sequence). Deletions cut 7 bases from V and 3 bases from J, with 10 bases between. The CDR3 length is 12 residues. The DNA of the CDR3 is TGTGCCAGCACCCAGGGCGGCTACGAGCAGTACTTC. Its translation: CASTQGGYEQYF.

Here the CDR3 reads CASAPERIAKNIQYF. The CDR3 DNA reads as TGTGCTAGTGCCCCCGAGAGGATAGCCAAAAACATTCAGTACTTC. The gene calls are TRBV12-5 and TRBJ2-4, with D unresolved. V was cut by 7 bases and J by 0 bases, with 13 bases left in between. The CDR3 has 15 amino acids. CDR1 LGHNT and CDR2 FRNRAP come from the germline V gene.

The rearrangement uses TRBV5-6 and TRBJ2-2; D unclear. V lost 2 bases to trimming and J lost 3 bases, with 5 bases between them. Per the germline V gene, CDR1 is SGHDT and CDR2 is YYEEEE. CDR3 length: 13 amino acids. The CDR3 is CASSFVDTGELFF. CDR3 DNA sequence: TGTGCCAGCAGCTTCGTCGACACCGGGGAGCTGTTTTTT. Drawing the rest from reference TRBV5-6 and TRBJ2-2, the complete variable domain is DAGVTQSPTHLIKTRGQQVTLRCSPKSGHDTVSWYQQALGQGPQFIFQYYEEEERQRGNFPDRFSGHQFPNYSSELNVNALLLGDSALYLCASSFVDTGELFFGEGSRLTVL.